This T cell receptor (beta chain) was profiled in a study of breast tumors, draining lymph nodes, adjacent tissues (dated by TCRdb to 2016 to 2017). With respect to the entire study: In breast cancer patients, the study compared the TCR beta repertoires of tumor, adjacent nontumor tissue and axillary lymph nodes. The study was designed to assess the relationships and possible T-cell exchange between tumor, surrounding tissue and draining lymph node repertoires in human breast cancer.

Results the study describes overall, beyond this receptor: The similarity between tumor and nontumor tissue repertoires was significantly greater in luminal-like breast cancer than in basal-like breast cancer. The data were judged consistent with most tumor T cells deriving from the lymph node and then expanding within tumor tissue. Tumor T-cell repertoires showed less diversity than lymph node repertoires and more diversity than nontumor tissue repertoires, and tumor T-cell repertoires showed preferential V and J gene usage. The conclusion that tumor T cells originate in lymph nodes was framed as consistent with a hypothesis rather than directly demonstrated.

The table lists this clonotype with a few counts. The target of this receptor is not known. No base qualities exist here, and no much larger clone lies one base off it. The axillary draining lymph nodes of breast cancer patients were the source of the lymph node samples. The sequencer listed for this sample is Illumina HiSeq 2000. TCR beta chain libraries were generated by multiplex PCR amplification. High-throughput sequencing was used to analyze the amplified TCR beta chain products. TCRdb reprocessing: public reads trimmed at Q25 with fastp, clones called with MiXCR, in-frame beta chains kept. Under each unique CDR3 protein, matching rows form one entry showing the most common genes and DNA. The sample table lists about 230,000 distinct CDR3 sequences, about 30% of them with a count of one. Around 1.5% of the sample lies in the top ten. This TCR was sampled from a female donor with breast cancer. Some clones in this sample may be carry-over from other donors' samples. The sample consisted of axillary lymph node tissue.

The DNA sequence is TGTGCCAGCAGCCGCACCCTCGGGGGAGTGGTAGATACGCAGTATTTT. It encodes CASSRTLGGVVDTQYF. Rearrangement joined TRBV6-5 to TRBJ2-3; D gene: possibly TRBD2, on 6 matching bases. CDR1 and CDR2 are read off the germline V gene as MNHEY and SVGAGI. V is reduced by 6 bases and J by 5 bases, leaving a spacing of 21 bases between them. Spanning cysteine to phenylalanine, the CDR3 consists of 16 amino acids. Of all the DNA, just the CDR3 is kept, 48 bases in frame from base 1.